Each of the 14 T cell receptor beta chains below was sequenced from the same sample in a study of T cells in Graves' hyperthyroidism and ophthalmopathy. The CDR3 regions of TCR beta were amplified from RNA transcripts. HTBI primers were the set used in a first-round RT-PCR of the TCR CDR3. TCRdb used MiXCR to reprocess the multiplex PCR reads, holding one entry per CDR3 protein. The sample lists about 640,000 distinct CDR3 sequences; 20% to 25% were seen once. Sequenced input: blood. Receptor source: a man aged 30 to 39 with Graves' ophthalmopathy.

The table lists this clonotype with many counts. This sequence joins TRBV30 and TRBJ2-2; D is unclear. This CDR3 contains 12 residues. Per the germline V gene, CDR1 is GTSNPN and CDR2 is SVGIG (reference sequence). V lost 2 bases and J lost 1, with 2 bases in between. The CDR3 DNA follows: TGTGCCTGGAGTCGGAACACCGGGGAGCTGTTTTTT. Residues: CAWSRNTGELFF.

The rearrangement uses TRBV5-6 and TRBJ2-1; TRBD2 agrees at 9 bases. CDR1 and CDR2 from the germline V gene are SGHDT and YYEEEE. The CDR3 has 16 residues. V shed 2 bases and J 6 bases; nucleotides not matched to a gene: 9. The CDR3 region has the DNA TGTGCCAGCAGCTTAAGGGTCGCTAGCGGGGTCAATGAGCAGTTCTTC. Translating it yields CASSLRVASGVNEQFF.

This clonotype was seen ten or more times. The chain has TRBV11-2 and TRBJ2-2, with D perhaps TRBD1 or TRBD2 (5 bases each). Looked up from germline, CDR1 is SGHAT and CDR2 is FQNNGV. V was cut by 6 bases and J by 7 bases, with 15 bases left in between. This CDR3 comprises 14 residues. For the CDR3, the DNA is TGTGCCAGCAGACCCGACGGGACCGTCGGGGAGCTGTTTTTT. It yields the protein CASRPDGTVGELFF.

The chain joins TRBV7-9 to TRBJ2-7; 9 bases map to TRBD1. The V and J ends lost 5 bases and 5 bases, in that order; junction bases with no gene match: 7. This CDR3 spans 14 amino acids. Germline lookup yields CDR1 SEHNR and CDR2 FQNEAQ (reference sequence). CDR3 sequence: CASSVGDRVDEQYF. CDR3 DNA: TGTGCCAGCAGCGTGGGGGACAGGGTCGACGAGCAGTACTTC.

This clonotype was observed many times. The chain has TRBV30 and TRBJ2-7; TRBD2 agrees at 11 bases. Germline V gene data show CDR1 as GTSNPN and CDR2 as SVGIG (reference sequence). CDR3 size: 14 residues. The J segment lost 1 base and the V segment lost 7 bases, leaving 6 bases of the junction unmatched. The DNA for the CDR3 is TGTGCCTTTTCGACTAGCGGGATTTCCTACGAGCAGTACTTC. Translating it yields CAFSTSGISYEQYF.

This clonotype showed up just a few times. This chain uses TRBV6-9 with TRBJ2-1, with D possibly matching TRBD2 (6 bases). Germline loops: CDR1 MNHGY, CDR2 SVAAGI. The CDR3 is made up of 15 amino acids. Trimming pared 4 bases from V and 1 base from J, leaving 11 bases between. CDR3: CASSLSGFSYNEQFF. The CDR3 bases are TGTGCCAGCAGTTTAAGCGGGTTTTCCTACAATGAGCAGTTCTTC.

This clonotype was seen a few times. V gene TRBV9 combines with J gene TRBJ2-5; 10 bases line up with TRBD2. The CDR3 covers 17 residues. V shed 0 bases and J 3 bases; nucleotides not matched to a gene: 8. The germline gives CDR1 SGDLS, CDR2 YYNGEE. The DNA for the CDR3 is TGTGCCAGCAGCGTAGGTCCGGGCCTAGCGGGAGAAGAGACCCAGTACTTC. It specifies CASSVGPGLAGEETQYF.

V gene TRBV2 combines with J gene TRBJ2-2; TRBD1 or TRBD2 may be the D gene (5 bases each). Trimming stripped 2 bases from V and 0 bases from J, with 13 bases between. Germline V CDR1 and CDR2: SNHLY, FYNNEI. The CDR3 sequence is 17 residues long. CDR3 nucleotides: TGTGCCAGCAGTGAAATCGGGGCGGGCGCGAACACCGGGGAGCTGTTTTTT. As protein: CASSEIGAGANTGELFF.

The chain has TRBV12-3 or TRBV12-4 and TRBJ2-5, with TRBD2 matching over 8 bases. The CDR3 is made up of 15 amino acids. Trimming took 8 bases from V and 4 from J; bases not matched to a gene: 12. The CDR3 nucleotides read TGTGCCAGCCGGGGGGGGGGGAGCAGTCGAGAGACCCAGTACTTC. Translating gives CASRGGGSSRETQYF.

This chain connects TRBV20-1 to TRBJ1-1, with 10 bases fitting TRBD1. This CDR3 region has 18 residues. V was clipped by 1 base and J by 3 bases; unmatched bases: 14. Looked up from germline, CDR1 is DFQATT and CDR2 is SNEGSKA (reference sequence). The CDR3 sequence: CSARGTTGGPGLYTEAFF. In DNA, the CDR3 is TGCAGTGCTAGAGGCACGACAGGGGGCCCCGGTTTGTACACTGAAGCTTTCTTT.

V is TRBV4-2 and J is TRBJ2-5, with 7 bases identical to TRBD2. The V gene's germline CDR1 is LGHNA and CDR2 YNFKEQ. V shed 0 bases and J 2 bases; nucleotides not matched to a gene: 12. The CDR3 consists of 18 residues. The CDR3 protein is CASSQEGTSETWQETQYF. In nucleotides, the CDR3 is TGTGCCAGCAGCCAAGAAGGCACTAGCGAGACCTGGCAAGAGACCCAGTACTTC.

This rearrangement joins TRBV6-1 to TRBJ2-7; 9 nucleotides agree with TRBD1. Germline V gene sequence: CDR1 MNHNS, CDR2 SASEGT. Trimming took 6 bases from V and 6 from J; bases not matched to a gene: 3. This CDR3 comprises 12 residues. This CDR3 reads CASRTGGSEQYF. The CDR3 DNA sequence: TGTGCCAGCAGGACAGGGGGTAGCGAGCAGTACTTC.

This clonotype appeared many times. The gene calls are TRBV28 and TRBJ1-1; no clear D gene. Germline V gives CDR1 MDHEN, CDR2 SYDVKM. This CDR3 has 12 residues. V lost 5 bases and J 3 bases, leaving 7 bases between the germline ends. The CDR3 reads CASSRSYTEAFF. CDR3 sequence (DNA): TGTGCCAGCAGTCGCAGCTACACTGAAGCTTTCTTT.

The CDR3 DNA follows: TGTGCCAGCAGGCCCTTGGGGAGCTCTGGAAACACCATATATTTT. Its protein is CASRPLGSSGNTIYF. V and J are TRBV28 and TRBJ1-3; D remains ambiguous. CDR3 size: 15 residues. Germline values: CDR1 MDHEN, CDR2 SYDVKM. Trimming removed 6 bases from V and 0 bases from J, with 12 bases in between. The complete variable domain, with remaining parts taken from reference TRBV28 and TRBJ1-3, reads DVKVTQSSRYLVKRTGEKVFLECVQDMDHENMFWYRQDPGLGLRLIYFSYDVKMKEKGDIPEGYSVSREKKERFSLILESASTNQTSMYLCASRPLGSSGNTIYFGEGSWLTVV.